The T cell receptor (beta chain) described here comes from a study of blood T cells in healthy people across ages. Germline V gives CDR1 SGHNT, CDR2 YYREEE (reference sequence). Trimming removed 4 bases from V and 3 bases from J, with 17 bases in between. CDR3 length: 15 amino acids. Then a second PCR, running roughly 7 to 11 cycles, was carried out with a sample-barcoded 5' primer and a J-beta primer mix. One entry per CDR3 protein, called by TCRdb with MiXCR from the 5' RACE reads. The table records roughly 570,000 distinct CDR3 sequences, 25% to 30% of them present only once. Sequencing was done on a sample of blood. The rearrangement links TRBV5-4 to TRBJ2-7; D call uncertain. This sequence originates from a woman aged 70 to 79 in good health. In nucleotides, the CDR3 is TGTGCCAGCAGCCCTCGAGGTGGGCCGGACTACGAGCAGTACTTC. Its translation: CASSPRGGPDYEQYF. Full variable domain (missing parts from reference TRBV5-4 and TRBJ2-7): ETGVTQSPTHLIKTRGQQVTLRCSSQSGHNTVSWYQQALGQGPQFIFQYYREEENGRGNFPPRFSGLQFPNYSSELNVNALELDDSALYLCASSPRGGPDYEQYFGPGTRLTVT.